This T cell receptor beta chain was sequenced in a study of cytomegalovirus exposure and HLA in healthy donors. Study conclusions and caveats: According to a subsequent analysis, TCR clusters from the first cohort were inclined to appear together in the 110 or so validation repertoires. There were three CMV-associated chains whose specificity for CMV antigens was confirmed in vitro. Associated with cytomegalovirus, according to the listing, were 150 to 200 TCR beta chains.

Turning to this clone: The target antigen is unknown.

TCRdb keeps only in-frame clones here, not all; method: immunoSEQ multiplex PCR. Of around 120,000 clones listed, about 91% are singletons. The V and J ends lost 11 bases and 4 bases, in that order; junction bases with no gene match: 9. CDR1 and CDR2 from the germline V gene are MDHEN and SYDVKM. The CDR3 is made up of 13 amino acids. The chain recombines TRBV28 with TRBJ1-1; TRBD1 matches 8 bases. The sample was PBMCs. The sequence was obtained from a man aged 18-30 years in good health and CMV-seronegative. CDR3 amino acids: CAGGQGTRTEAFF. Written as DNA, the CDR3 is TGTGCCGGAGGACAGGGAACGCGCACTGAAGCTTTCTTT.